Below, 31 T cell receptor beta chains from the same sample are listed, as sequenced in a study of T cell responses to AZD1222 COVID-19 vaccine. TCRdb keeps only in-frame clones here, not all; method: immunoSEQ multiplex PCR. The data hold under 150,000 clones, with around 83% observed a single time. The sample consisted of peripheral blood, taken on day 0 of MenACWY control vaccination. These receptors were taken from an adult in good health.

This chain links TRBV2 with TRBJ2-5, with TRBD2 identical over 8 bases. CDR3 size: 13 residues. CDR1 and CDR2 (germline): SNHLY, FYNNEI. The ends lost 7 bases at V and 9 bases at J; junction bases unmatched: 10. The CDR3 sequence is CASIQDGRGAQYF. The CDR3 DNA reads TGTGCCAGCATTCAGGACGGGAGGGGGGCCCAGTACTTC.

The chain couples TRBV4-1 to TRBJ1-4; the match to TRBD1 covers 10 bases. With 6 bases clipped from V and 0 bases from J, the junction kept 7 bases outside the gene matches. The CDR3 is made up of 17 amino acids. From germline, CDR1 is MGHRA and CDR2 YSYEKL. Here the CDR3 reads CASSQPDRGTTNEKLFF. The CDR3, as DNA: TGCGCCAGCAGTCAGCCGGACAGGGGGACAACTAATGAAAAACTGTTTTTT.

The chain combines TRBV21-1 with TRBJ1-4; the table calls TRBD1, which could not be checked here. TRBV21-1 is classified as a pseudogene. The CDR3 is made up of 18 amino acids. This chain's CDR3 is CASSNQTIDREQNEKLFF. In nucleotides, the CDR3 is TGTGCCAGCAGCAATCAAACCATTGACAGGGAGCAGAATGAAAAACTGTTTTTT.

The V call is TRBV5-1, the J call TRBJ1-3; weak D call: TRBD1 (6 bases). The V end lost 4 bases, the J end lost 3 bases, and 20 bases lay between the germline ends. CDR1 and CDR2 (germline): SGHRS, YFSETQ. The CDR3 is 17 amino acids. CDR3 loop: CASSPWQPGQLGNTIYF. The CDR3 DNA sequence: TGCGCCAGCAGCCCATGGCAGCCCGGACAGCTTGGAAACACCATATATTTT.

This chain joins TRBV30 and TRBJ1-1; the D is unclear. V lost 2 bases and J 1 base, leaving 8 bases between the germline ends. The CDR3 runs 13 residues. Germline values: CDR1 GTSNPN, CDR2 SVGIG (reference sequence). CDR3 protein: CAWSQPPNTEAFF. The CDR3 DNA reads as TGTGCCTGGAGTCAGCCACCGAACACTGAAGCTTTCTTT.

Only a few counts were recorded for this clone. CDR3: CASSQEQGAGNQPQHF. The CDR3 DNA reads TGTGCCAGCAGCCAAGAACAGGGGGCTGGCAATCAGCCCCAGCATTTT. The rearrangement uses TRBV5-8 and TRBJ1-5, with 9 positions matching TRBD1. Germline V gene sequence: CDR1 SGHTS, CDR2 YDEGEE. The trim removed 4 bases at V and 2 bases at J, leaving 7 bases unmatched. The CDR3 runs 16 residues.

This rearrangement joins TRBV19 to TRBJ1-5, with a weak D call TRBD1 (5 bases). With 0 bases removed from V and 6 bases from J, the gap between germline ends came to 15 bases. The CDR3 runs to 16 residues. Germline V gene sequence: CDR1 LNHDA, CDR2 SQIVND (reference sequence). The CDR3, as DNA: TGTGCCAGTAGTATAGATGCCCGGGGGAGCGGTCAGCCCCAGCATTTT. Translation gives CASSIDARGSGQPQHF.

The DNA for the CDR3 is TGTGCCAGCAGGGGGACCGAAGAAAAACTGTTTTTT. Translating it yields CASRGTEEKLFF. V is TRBV6-5 and J is TRBJ1-4; maybe TRBD1 (5 bases). CDR1 is MNHEY and CDR2 is SVGAGI in the germline V gene. V shed 6 bases and J shed 8 bases, with 10 bases lying between them. The CDR3 runs to 12 residues.

The genes are TRBV4-1 and TRBJ1-2; D possibly corresponds to TRBD1 (6 bases). The V gene lost 2 bases and the J gene lost 5 bases, with 18 bases spanning the gap. Germline V gene data show CDR1 as MGHRA and CDR2 as YSYEKL. This CDR3 is built from 16 residues. The CDR3 spells CASSQRHLRGGYGYTF. Written as DNA, the CDR3 is TGCGCCAGCAGCCAACGACACCTCAGGGGTGGGTATGGCTACACCTTC.

The chain uses TRBV27 and TRBJ2-4; the D is unclear. CDR3 size: 14 residues. Germline CDR1 and CDR2: MNHEY and SMNVEV (reference sequence). The V and J ends lost 3 bases and 6 bases respectively, with 12 bases between them. The CDR3 loop reads CASSFIGTLNIQYF. Here the CDR3 DNA reads TGTGCCAGCAGTTTCATTGGCACCCTAAACATTCAGTACTTC.

The gene calls are TRBV3-1 (or the pseudogene TRBV3-2) and TRBJ2-1; TRBD1 might be the D (5 bases). The CDR3 totals 14 residues. CDR1 LGHDT and CDR2 YNNKEL come from the germline V gene (reference sequence). Deletions cut 4 bases from V and 14 bases from J, with 21 bases between. The CDR3 region has the DNA TGTGCCAGCAGCCTAGCAGGGTCTCAAAAGGGAAAGTTCTTC. It yields the protein CASSLAGSQKGKFF.

The V call is TRBV5-1, the J call TRBJ2-5; possibly TRBD1 or TRBD2 for D (5 bases each). Germline values: CDR1 SGHRS, CDR2 YFSETQ. The V gene lost 2 bases and the J gene lost 10 bases, with 24 bases spanning the gap. CDR3 size: 16 residues. The DNA of the CDR3 is TGCGCCAGCAGCTTTTCTGGTAGGGGACGTCTAAAGGACCAGTACTTC. This sequence encodes CASSFSGRGRLKDQYF.

This clone is a singleton in its sample. The CDR3 sequence: CASSDPFTARVTGNEQFF. CDR3 nucleotide sequence: TGTGCCAGCAGTGACCCCTTTACAGCGAGGGTTACCGGGAATGAGCAGTTCTTC. The V call is TRBV2, the J call TRBJ2-1; D perhaps matches TRBD2 (5 bases). V shed 3 bases and J shed 7 bases, with 25 bases lying between them. This CDR3 spans 18 amino acids. Germline lookup yields CDR1 SNHLY and CDR2 FYNNEI.

The table lists this clone with a few counts. This chain joins TRBV11-2 and TRBJ1-1; D uncertain. This CDR3 has 15 amino acids. Trimming removed 1 base at V and 1 base at J, with 10 bases between. Germline assignment: CDR1 SGHAT and CDR2 FQNNGV. The DNA of the CDR3 is TGTGCCAGCAGCTTAGCTTGGAGCCAGAACACTGAAGCTTTCTTT. Residues: CASSLAWSQNTEAFF.

The CDR3 DNA is TGTGCCAGCAAAGAAGGACACCACCTTAACTATGGCTACACCTTC. This encodes CASKEGHHLNYGYTF. The genes are TRBV6-5 and TRBJ1-2, with D possibly matching TRBD1 (5 bases). The CDR3 covers 15 residues. Germline assignment: CDR1 MNHEY and CDR2 SVGAGI. Trimming left V 7 bases short and J 1 base short, with 16 bases between.

This clone appeared a few times. J is TRBJ2-3 and V is TRBV6-4, with D possibly TRBD2 on 7 matching bases. Trimming removed 2 bases from V and 3 bases from J, with 12 bases in between. Looked up from germline, CDR1 is MRHNA and CDR2 is SNTAGT. The CDR3 runs 15 residues. In nucleotides, the CDR3 is TGTGCCAGCAGTGACGGGGGGGCCGGGACAGATACGCAGTATTTT. The encoded protein is CASSDGGAGTDTQYF.

This clone appeared a few times. CDR3 in DNA: TGTGCCAGCAGTCCCGGCGGGGGTTACGGCTACACCTTC. Translating it yields CASSPGGGYGYTF. The chain couples TRBV28 to TRBJ1-2; weak D call: TRBD1 (5 bases). CDR3 length equals 13 residues. Germline V gene data show CDR1 as MDHEN and CDR2 as SYDVKM. With 5 bases removed from V and 8 bases from J, the gap between germline ends came to 15 bases.

V gene TRBV19 combines with J gene TRBJ2-2; D tentatively fits TRBD1 or TRBD2 (5 bases each). Between the trimmed V and J ends, which lost 6 bases and 4 bases, there was a span of 21 bases. The CDR3 consists of 17 residues. Germline assignment: CDR1 LNHDA and CDR2 SQIVND (reference sequence). The DNA for the CDR3 is TGTGCCAGTAGCAGATCCCGCCTGGGGGTGACCACCGGGGAGCTGTTTTTT. Residues: CASSRSRLGVTTGELFF.

The V call is TRBV7-9, the J call TRBJ2-1; TRBD2 might be the D (6 bases). CDR3 length: 14 amino acids. Germline loops: CDR1 SEHNR, CDR2 FQNEAQ (reference sequence). V lost 4 bases and J lost 9, with 16 bases in between. The CDR3 protein is CASSSRTTIGEQFF. As DNA, the CDR3 is TGTGCCAGCAGCTCCAGGACTACAATCGGTGAGCAGTTCTTC. Full variable domain (missing parts from reference TRBV7-9 and TRBJ2-1): DTGVSQNPRHKITKRGQNVTFRCDPISEHNRLYWYRQTLGQGPEFLTYFQNEAQLEKSRLLSDRFSAERPKGSFSTLEIQRTEQGDSAMYLCASSSRTTIGEQFFGPGTRLTVL.

The V gene is TRBV7-6, the J gene TRBJ2-1; D is unresolved. The CDR3 sequence is 11 residues long. Trimming pared 3 bases from V and 10 bases from J, leaving 7 bases between. Germline lookup yields CDR1 SGHVS and CDR2 FNYEAQ. This CDR3 reads CASSFGNEQFF. The CDR3 region has the DNA TGTGCCAGCAGCTTTGGTAACGAGCAGTTCTTC.

V and J are TRBV6-1 and TRBJ1-6; D is unclear. Germline values: CDR1 MNHNS, CDR2 SASEGT. Trimming took 0 bases from V and 7 from J, leaving 7 bases between them. The CDR3 consists of 14 residues. In DNA, the CDR3 is TGTGCCAGCAGTGAAGCACGGCTAAATTCACCCCTCCACTTT. Translating it yields CASSEARLNSPLHF.

The rearrangement uses TRBV2 and TRBJ2-5; 11 bases are a match to TRBD2. Germline V gene lookup returns CDR1 SNHLY and CDR2 FYNNEI. Trimming cost V 9 bases and J 0 bases; bases outside gene matches: 3. There are 14 residues in the CDR3. The CDR3 protein is CARMTSGDQETQYF. The CDR3 DNA reads as TGTGCCAGGATGACTAGCGGGGACCAAGAGACCCAGTACTTC.

The rearrangement links TRBV10-2 to TRBJ2-5, with D perhaps matching TRBD1 (5 bases). This CDR3 comprises 11 residues. CDR1 is WSHSY and CDR2 is SAAADI in the germline V gene. The V gene lost 2 bases and the J gene lost 7 bases, with 5 bases spanning the gap. The CDR3 reads CASSETGTQYF. In nucleotides, the CDR3 is TGCGCCAGCAGTGAGACAGGGACCCAGTACTTC.

The V and J genes are TRBV5-1 and TRBJ1-5; maybe TRBD1 (5 bases). The CDR3 length is 15 residues. Trimming removed 0 bases from V and 1 base from J, with 8 bases in between. Germline V gene data show CDR1 as SGHRS and CDR2 as YFSETQ. The CDR3 DNA reads as TGCGCCAGCAGCTTGGGGGGCTCGAGCAATCAGCCCCAGCATTTT. Translated: CASSLGGSSNQPQHF.

J is TRBJ2-5 and V is TRBV7-3; D gene uncertain. The CDR3 is made up of 13 amino acids. V shed 2 bases and J shed 1 base, with 5 bases lying between them. CDR1 and CDR2 (germline): SGHTA, FQGTGA. The CDR3 DNA reads TGTGCCAGCAGCTTAGGCAGCCAAGAGACCCAGTACTTC. Encoded protein: CASSLGSQETQYF.

The rearrangement uses TRBV5-1 and TRBJ1-2, with D hard to call. This CDR3 region has 16 residues. V dropped 0 bases and J dropped 2 bases, with 14 bases sitting between them. Germline loops: CDR1 SGHRS, CDR2 YFSETQ. The CDR3 sequence is CASSLGHGPTNYGYTF. The CDR3 DNA is TGCGCCAGCAGCTTGGGCCATGGGCCGACCAACTATGGCTACACCTTC.

The rearrangement joins TRBV7-3 to TRBJ2-1; TRBD2 aligns across 9 bases. The length of the CDR3 is 15 residues. Looked up from germline, CDR1 is SGHTA and CDR2 is FQGTGA. Trimming took 5 bases from V and 4 from J; bases not matched to a gene: 6. The CDR3 nucleotides are TGTGCCAGCAGCATAAGCGGGGGGCATTACAATGAGCAGTTCTTC. It encodes CASSISGGHYNEQFF.

The chain recombines TRBV2 with TRBJ2-7; the match to TRBD1 covers 7 bases. CDR1 and CDR2 from the germline V gene are SNHLY and FYNNEI. The CDR3 contains 13 residues. V was pared by 6 bases and J by 4 bases, with 6 bases of the junction left unmatched. The CDR3 region has the DNA TGTGCCAGCAGAGGGGGCCGCAGATACGAGCAGTACTTC. This gives the protein CASRGGRRYEQYF.

The genes are TRBV7-3 and TRBJ2-5; unclear D gene. The V gene's germline CDR1 is SGHTA and CDR2 FQGTGA. The CDR3 is made up of 13 amino acids. Trimming stripped 5 bases from V and 0 bases from J, with 7 bases between. CDR3 coding DNA: TGTGCCAGCAGCGTGGGCAACCAAGAGACCCAGTACTTC. Translated, it gives CASSVGNQETQYF.

V usage is TRBV16 and J usage is TRBJ1-2; possibly TRBD1 for D (6 bases). The V and J ends lost 4 bases and 4 bases respectively, with 16 bases between them. This CDR3 contains 15 residues. Germline lookup yields CDR1 KGHSY and CDR2 FQNENV. CDR3 sequence reads: CASSPSGGLRYGYTF. CDR3 nucleotide sequence: TGTGCCAGCAGCCCATCGGGGGGGCTCCGCTATGGCTACACCTTC.

The rearrangement links TRBV7-3 to TRBJ1-2; D uncertain. Germline CDR1 reads SGHTA; CDR2 reads FQGTGA. The CDR3 has 13 residues. V gave up 5 bases and J gave up 6 bases, with 13 bases separating them. The CDR3 DNA reads TGTGCCAGCAGCATGCGAGGCGGTCATGGCTACACCTTC. Translation: CASSMRGGHGYTF.